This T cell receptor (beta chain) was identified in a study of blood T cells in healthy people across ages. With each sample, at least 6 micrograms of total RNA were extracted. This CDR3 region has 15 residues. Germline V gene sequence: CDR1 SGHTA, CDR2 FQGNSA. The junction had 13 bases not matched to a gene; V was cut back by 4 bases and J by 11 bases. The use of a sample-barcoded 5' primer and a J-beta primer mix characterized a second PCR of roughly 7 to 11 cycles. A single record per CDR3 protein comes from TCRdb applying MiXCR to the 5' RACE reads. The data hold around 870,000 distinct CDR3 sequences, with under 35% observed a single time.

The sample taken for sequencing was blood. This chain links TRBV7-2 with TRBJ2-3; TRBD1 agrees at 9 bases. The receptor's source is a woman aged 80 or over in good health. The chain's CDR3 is CASSSGQGSVPKQYF. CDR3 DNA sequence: TGTGCCAGCAGCTCCGGACAGGGGTCGGTCCCAAAGCAGTATTTT.